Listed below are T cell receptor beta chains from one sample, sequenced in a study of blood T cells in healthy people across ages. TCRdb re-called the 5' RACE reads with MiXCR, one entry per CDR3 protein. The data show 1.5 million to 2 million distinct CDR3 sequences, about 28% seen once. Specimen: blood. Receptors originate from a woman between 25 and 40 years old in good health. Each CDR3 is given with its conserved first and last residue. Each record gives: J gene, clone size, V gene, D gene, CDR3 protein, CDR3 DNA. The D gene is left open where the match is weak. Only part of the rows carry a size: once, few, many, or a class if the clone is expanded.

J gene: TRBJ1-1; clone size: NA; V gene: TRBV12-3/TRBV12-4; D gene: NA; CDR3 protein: CASRGNPEAFF; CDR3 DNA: TGTGCCAGCAGGGGGAATCCTGAAGCTTTCTTT
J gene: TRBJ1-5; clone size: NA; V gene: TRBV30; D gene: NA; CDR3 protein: CAWSWGVNQPQHF; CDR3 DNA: TGTGCCTGGAGTTGGGGGGTTAATCAGCCCCAGCATTTT
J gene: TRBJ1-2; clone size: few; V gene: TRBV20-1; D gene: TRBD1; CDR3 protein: CSARQGESGYTF; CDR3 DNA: TGCAGTGCTAGACAGGGGGAGAGTGGCTACACCTTC
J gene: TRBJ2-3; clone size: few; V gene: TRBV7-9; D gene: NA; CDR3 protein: CATGGRTDTQYF; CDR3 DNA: TGTGCCACCGGGGGTCGGACAGATACGCAGTATTTT
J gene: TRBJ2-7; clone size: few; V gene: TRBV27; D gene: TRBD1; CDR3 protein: CASSGDRGGPYEQYF; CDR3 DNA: TGTGCCAGCAGTGGGGACAGGGGGGGCCCCTACGAGCAGTACTTC
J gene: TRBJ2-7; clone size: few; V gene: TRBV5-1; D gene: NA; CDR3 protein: CASKRQDKQYF; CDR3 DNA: TGCGCCAGCAAGCGTCAGGACAAGCAGTACTTC
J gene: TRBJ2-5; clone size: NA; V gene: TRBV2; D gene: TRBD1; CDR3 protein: CASMQDRAEETQYF; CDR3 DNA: TGTGCCAGCATGCAGGACAGGGCCGAAGAGACCCAGTACTTC
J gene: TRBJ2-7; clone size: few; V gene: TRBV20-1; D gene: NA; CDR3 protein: CSASLATSYEQYF; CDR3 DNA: TGCAGTGCTAGTCTCGCGACCTCCTACGAGCAGTACTTC
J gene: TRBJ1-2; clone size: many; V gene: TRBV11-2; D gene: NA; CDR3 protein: CASSLSGPQGNYGYTF; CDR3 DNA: TGTGCCAGCAGCTTAAGTGGCCCTCAAGGGAACTATGGCTACACCTTC
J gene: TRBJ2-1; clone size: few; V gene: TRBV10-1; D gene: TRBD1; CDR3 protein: CASSDPTGEKFF; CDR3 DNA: TGCGCCAGCAGTGATCCGACAGGGGAGAAGTTCTTC
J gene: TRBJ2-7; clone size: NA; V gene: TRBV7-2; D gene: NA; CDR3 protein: CASSFDQEQYF; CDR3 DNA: TGTGCCAGCAGCTTCGACCAGGAGCAGTACTTC
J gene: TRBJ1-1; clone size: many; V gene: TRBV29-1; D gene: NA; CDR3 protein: CSVGGQLNTEAFF; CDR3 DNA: TGCAGCGTCGGTGGACAGCTGAACACTGAAGCTTTCTTT
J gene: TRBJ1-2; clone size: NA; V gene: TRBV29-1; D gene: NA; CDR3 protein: CSDEVRARSGYTF; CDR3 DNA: TGCAGCGATGAAGTTAGGGCAAGGAGTGGCTACACCTTC
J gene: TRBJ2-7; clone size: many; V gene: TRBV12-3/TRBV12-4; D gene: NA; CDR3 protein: CASSARVAEQYF; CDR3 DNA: TGTGCCAGCAGTGCTCGGGTCGCCGAGCAGTACTTC
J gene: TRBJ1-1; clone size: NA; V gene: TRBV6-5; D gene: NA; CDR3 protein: CASSYSAGRVAFF; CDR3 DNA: TGTGCCAGCAGTTACTCCGCGGGGCGGGTAGCTTTCTTT
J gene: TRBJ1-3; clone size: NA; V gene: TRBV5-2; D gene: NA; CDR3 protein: CASSPASLGLGDF; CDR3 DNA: TGTGCCAGCAGCCCAGCAAGTTTAGGGCTCGGAGATTTT
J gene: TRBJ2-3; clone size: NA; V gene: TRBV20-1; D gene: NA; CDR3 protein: CSASGLGLDTQYF; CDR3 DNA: TGCAGTGCTAGTGGCCTTGGACTAGATACGCAGTATTTT
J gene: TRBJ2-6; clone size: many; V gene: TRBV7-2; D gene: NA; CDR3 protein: CASLRGAGANVLTF; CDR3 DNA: TGTGCCAGTTTGAGAGGGGCCGGGGCCAACGTCCTGACTTTC
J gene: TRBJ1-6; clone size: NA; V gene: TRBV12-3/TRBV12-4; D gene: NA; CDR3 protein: CASSFQDTRSPLHF; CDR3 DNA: TGTGCCAGCAGTTTTCAGGACACCAGATCACCCCTCCACTTT
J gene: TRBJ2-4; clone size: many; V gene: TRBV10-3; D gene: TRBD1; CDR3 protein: CASRQGSAKNIQYF; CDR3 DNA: TGTGCCAGCCGACAGGGATCAGCCAAAAACATTCAGTACTTC
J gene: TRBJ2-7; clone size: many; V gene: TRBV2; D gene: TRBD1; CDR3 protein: CASSSTGTAYEQYF; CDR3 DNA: TGTGCCAGCAGTTCTACCGGGACAGCCTACGAGCAGTACTTC
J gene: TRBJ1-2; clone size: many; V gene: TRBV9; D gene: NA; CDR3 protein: CASSVRGDYGYTF; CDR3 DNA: TGTGCCAGCAGCGTCCGGGGAGACTATGGCTACACCTTC
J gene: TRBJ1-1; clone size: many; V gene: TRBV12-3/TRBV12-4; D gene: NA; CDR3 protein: CASSFLGEAFF; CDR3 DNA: TGTGCCAGCAGTTTTCTGGGTGAAGCTTTCTTT
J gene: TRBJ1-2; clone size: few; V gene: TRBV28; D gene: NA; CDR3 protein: CASFRAHGYTF; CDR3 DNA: TGTGCCAGCTTCAGGGCTCATGGCTACACCTTC
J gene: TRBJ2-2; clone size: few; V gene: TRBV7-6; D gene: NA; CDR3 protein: CASSLYAGELFF; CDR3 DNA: TGTGCCAGCAGCTTATACGCTGGGGAGCTGTTTTTT
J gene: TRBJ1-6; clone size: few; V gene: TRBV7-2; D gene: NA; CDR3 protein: CASSGHRGENSPLHF; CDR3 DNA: TGTGCCAGCAGCGGGCACAGAGGGGAAAATTCACCCCTCCACTTT
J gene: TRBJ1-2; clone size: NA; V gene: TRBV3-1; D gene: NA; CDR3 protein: CASSRRDNYYYGYTF; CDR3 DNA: TGTGCCAGCAGCCGCAGGGACAATTACTACTATGGCTACACCTTC
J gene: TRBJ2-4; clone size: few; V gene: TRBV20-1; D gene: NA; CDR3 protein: CSARSGNVGAKNIQYF; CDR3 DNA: TGCAGTGCTCGCTCCGGGAACGTGGGAGCCAAAAACATTCAGTACTTC
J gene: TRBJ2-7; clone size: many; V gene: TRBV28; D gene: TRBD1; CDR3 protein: CASSWEDRASYEQYF; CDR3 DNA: TGTGCCAGCAGTTGGGAGGACAGGGCCTCCTACGAGCAGTACTTC
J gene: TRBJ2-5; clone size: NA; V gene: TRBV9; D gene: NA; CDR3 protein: CASSVGQFNQETQYF; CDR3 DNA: TGTGCCAGCAGCGTAGGACAATTTAACCAAGAGACCCAGTACTTC
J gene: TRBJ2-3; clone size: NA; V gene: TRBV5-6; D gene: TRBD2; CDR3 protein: CASSLFVASGPSTDTQYF; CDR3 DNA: TGTGCCAGCAGCTTGTTTGTGGCTAGCGGGCCGAGCACAGATACGCAGTATTTT
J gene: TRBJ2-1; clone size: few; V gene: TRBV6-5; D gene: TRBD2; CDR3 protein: CASSIGTSGRDEQFF; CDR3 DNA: TGTGCCAGCAGTATCGGGACTAGCGGGAGAGATGAGCAGTTCTTC
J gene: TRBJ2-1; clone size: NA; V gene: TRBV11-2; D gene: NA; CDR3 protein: CASSQIAGIGNEQFF; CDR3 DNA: TGTGCCAGCAGCCAAATTGCAGGGATCGGGAATGAGCAGTTCTTC
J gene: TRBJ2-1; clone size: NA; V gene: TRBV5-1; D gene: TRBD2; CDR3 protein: CASSLLLAASYNEQFF; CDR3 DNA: TGCGCCAGCAGCTTGTTACTAGCGGCATCCTACAATGAGCAGTTCTTC
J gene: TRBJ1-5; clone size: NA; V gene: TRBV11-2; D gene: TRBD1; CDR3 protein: CASSFGTGSAPQHF; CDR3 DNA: TGTGCCAGCAGCTTTGGGACAGGTAGTGCGCCCCAGCATTTT
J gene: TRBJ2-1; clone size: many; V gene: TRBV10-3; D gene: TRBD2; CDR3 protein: CAISRLAGGVGNEQFF; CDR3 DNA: TGTGCCATCAGCCGACTAGCGGGGGGCGTTGGGAATGAGCAGTTCTTC
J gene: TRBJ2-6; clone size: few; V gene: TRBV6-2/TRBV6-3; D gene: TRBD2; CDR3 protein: CASSYVLAGGHSGANVLTF; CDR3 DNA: TGTGCCAGCAGTTACGTGCTAGCGGGGGGCCACTCTGGGGCCAACGTCCTGACTTTC